This TCR beta chain was found in a study of T cell responses to AZD1222 COVID-19 vaccine. Study outcomes and limitations: After the peak T cell response, and only then, were repertoires sampled. Only 5 to 7 AZD1222 recipients were seropositive at baseline. Following two doses of AZD1222, Spike-specific TCR breadth and depth rose.

The germline gives CDR1 SGHRS, CDR2 YFSETQ. V lost 1 base, J lost 3 bases, and 1 base stayed unmatched. The CDR3 loop spans 14 amino acids. The table came from immunoSEQ multiplex PCR; TCRdb's copy has only in-frame clones and leaves some out. The sample contains more than 150,000 clones, almost 95% of which appear only once. About this clone: Its antigen is still unknown. The sample carries other DNA sequences with the same CDR3.

The sequence was collected from an adult in good health. Sample: peripheral blood, taken on day 0 of AZD1222 vaccination. The V and J genes are TRBV5-1 and TRBJ1-5, with 7 bases aligning to TRBD1. The CDR3 region has the DNA TGCGCCAGCAGCTTGACAGGGGCCAATCAGCCCCAGCATTTT. This gives the protein CASSLTGANQPQHF. Full variable domain (rest looked up from reference TRBV5-1 and TRBJ1-5): KAGVTQTPRYLIKTRGQQVTLSCSPISGHRSVSWYQQTPGQGLQFLFEYFSETQRNKGNFPGRFSGRQFSNSRSEMNVSTLELGDSALYLCASSLTGANQPQHFGDGTRLSIL.